One and the same sample provided the 18 T cell receptor beta chains below, sequenced in a study of cytomegalovirus exposure and HLA in healthy donors. The PCR employed 60 Vbeta primers together with 13 Jbeta primers. Some clones are missing from TCRdb's copy, which holds only in-frame ones; the method was immunoSEQ multiplex PCR. The repertoire holds 70,000 or so clones, with 70% to 90% as singletons. Sequences were obtained from PBMCs. The receptors derive from a woman aged 25 to 39 in good health and CMV-seronegative.

The chain employs TRBV25-1 and TRBJ1-3, with a weak D call TRBD1 (6 bases). The V gene's germline CDR1 is MGHDK and CDR2 SYGVNS. The length of the CDR3 is 15 residues. V was pared by 1 base and J by 1 base, with 8 bases between. This CDR3 reads CASSELGGSGNTIYF. CDR3 coding DNA: TGTGCCAGCAGTGAATTAGGGGGATCTGGAAACACCATATATTTT.

The chain carries TRBV30 and TRBJ2-2; 7 positions agree with TRBD2. The length of the CDR3 is 15 residues. Looked up from germline, CDR1 is GTSNPN and CDR2 is SVGIG (reference sequence). J was trimmed by 1 base and V by 1 base; bases with no gene match: 3. CDR3: CAWSEGGRNTGELFF. CDR3 nucleotides: TGTGCCTGGAGTGAGGGCGGGAGGAACACCGGGGAGCTGTTTTTT.

This chain links TRBV5-1 with TRBJ2-2; 15 bases line up with TRBD2. Germline V gives CDR1 SGHRS, CDR2 YFSETQ. CDR3 length: 17 residues. The junction had 7 bases not matched to a gene; V was cut back by 4 bases and J by 6 bases. CDR3 protein: CASSNGLAGGTAGELFF. DNA for the CDR3: TGCGCCAGCAGCAACGGACTAGCGGGAGGGACGGCCGGGGAGCTGTTTTTT.

The V call is TRBV11-2, the J call TRBJ1-1; D might be TRBD1 (5 bases). This CDR3 comprises 15 residues. V dropped 0 bases and J dropped 5 bases, with 13 bases sitting between them. The V gene's germline CDR1 is SGHAT and CDR2 FQNNGV. This chain's CDR3 is CASSLDRAGLTEAFF. CDR3 sequence (DNA): TGTGCCAGCAGCTTAGACAGGGCAGGGCTTACTGAAGCTTTCTTT.

The chain is built from TRBV6-5 and TRBJ2-5, with no clear D. Germline V CDR1 and CDR2: MNHEY, SVGAGI. The CDR3 runs to 11 residues. Trimming pared 7 bases from V and 2 bases from J, leaving 5 bases between. CDR3 DNA: TGTGCCAGCAAGACACAAGAGACCCAGTACTTC. This codes for CASKTQETQYF.

The chain joins TRBV7-9 to TRBJ2-3; D remains unclear. Germline V gene lookup returns CDR1 SEHNR and CDR2 FQNEAQ (reference sequence). Trimming shortened V by 4 bases and J by 3 bases, and 5 bases separated the two germline ends. The CDR3 spans 12 residues. The CDR3 sequence: CASSSYTDTQYF. The CDR3 DNA reads as TGTGCCAGCAGCTCGTATACAGATACGCAGTATTTT.

The chain carries TRBV28 and TRBJ2-5, with D possibly matching TRBD1 (6 bases). V gave up 5 bases and J gave up 5 bases, with 18 bases separating them. Germline V gives CDR1 MDHEN, CDR2 SYDVKM. CDR3 length: 15 amino acids. CDR3 region: CASSPQGGGVETQYF. The CDR3 nucleotides read TGTGCCAGCAGTCCACAGGGTGGTGGGGTGGAGACCCAGTACTTC. Together with reference TRBV28 and TRBJ2-5, the CDR3 gives the full variable domain: DVKVTQSSRYLVKRTGEKVFLECVQDMDHENMFWYRQDPGLGLRLIYFSYDVKMKEKGDIPEGYSVSREKKERFSLILESASTNQTSMYLCASSPQGGGVETQYFGPGTRLLVL.

This clone was counted between two and nine times. The gene calls are TRBV7-2 and TRBJ2-7; 7 bases are a match to TRBD1. J gave up 1 base and V 1 base, and 4 bases lay outside the gene matches. The CDR3 has 15 amino acids. Germline CDR1 reads SGHTA; CDR2 reads FQGNSA. The CDR3 protein is CASSLDRGFSYEQYF. The CDR3 bases are TGTGCCAGCAGCTTAGACAGGGGTTTTTCCTACGAGCAGTACTTC.

The rearrangement links TRBV19 to TRBJ1-5; tentatively, D is TRBD1 (6 bases). The V and J ends lost 4 bases and 0 bases respectively, with 10 bases between them. Germline CDR1 is LNHDA and CDR2 is SQIVND (reference sequence). The CDR3 length is 15 residues. The CDR3 loop reads CASSTGQYSNQPQHF. DNA for the CDR3: TGTGCCAGTAGTACCGGACAGTATAGCAATCAGCCCCAGCATTTT.

This clone has more than one count but fewer than ten. The CDR3 DNA follows: TGTGCCAGCAGTTACATTGCTAGCGGGAGACCCTACGAGCAGTACTTC. This translates into CASSYIASGRPYEQYF. The rearrangement uses TRBV6-5 and TRBJ2-7; 10 bases map to TRBD2. Germline lookup yields CDR1 MNHEY and CDR2 SVGAGI. This CDR3 has 16 residues. The trim removed 2 bases at V and 2 bases at J, leaving 6 bases unmatched.

The chain uses TRBV9 and TRBJ2-3; TRBD2 might be the D (6 bases). The CDR3 extends over 14 amino acids. Germline V CDR1 and CDR2: SGDLS, YYNGEE. Trimming stripped 0 bases from V and 7 bases from J, with 12 bases between. The CDR3 DNA follows: TGTGCCAGCAGCGTAGATAGCGGCGCATATACGCAGTATTTT. Translation gives CASSVDSGAYTQYF.

This clone has only a few counts. The rearrangement joins TRBV5-8 to TRBJ2-1, with TRBD2 identical over 8 bases. CDR3 size: 14 residues. From germline, CDR1 is SGHTS and CDR2 YDEGEE. V gave up 0 bases and J gave up 12 bases; unmatched junction bases: 8. Here the CDR3 reads CASSLVSSGKPQFF. In DNA, the CDR3 is TGTGCCAGCAGCTTGGTGAGTAGCGGGAAGCCGCAGTTCTTC. The whole variable domain, filled in from reference TRBV5-8 and TRBJ2-1, reads EAGVTQSPTHLIKTRGQQATLRCSPISGHTSVYWYQQALGLGLQFLLWYDEGEERNRGNFPPRFSGRQFPNYSSELNVNALELEDSALYLCASSLVSSGKPQFFGPGTRLTVL.

The chain employs TRBV4-3 and TRBJ2-7; 7 bases are a match to TRBD2. The CDR3 runs 16 residues. The V gene end was trimmed by 3 bases and the J gene end by 1 base; junction bases not matched to a gene: 9. Germline-derived CDR1 and CDR2 are LGHNA and YSLEER. The CDR3 nucleotides are TGCGCCAGCAGCCAGATAAGCGGGACCCGTTCCTACGAGCAGTACTTC. Its translation: CASSQISGTRSYEQYF.

This sequence joins TRBV4-1 and TRBJ2-7; maybe TRBD2 (5 bases). Germline V gene lookup returns CDR1 MGHRA and CDR2 YSYEKL. The CDR3 has 12 residues. V was pared by 0 bases and J by 5 bases, with 5 bases between. CDR3 sequence (DNA): TGCGCCAGCAGCCAAGACGGGGACGAGCAGTACTTC. The encoded protein is CASSQDGDEQYF.

The chain is built from TRBV6-4 and TRBJ2-3; 7 nucleotides match TRBD2. The J segment lost 2 bases and the V segment lost 3 bases, leaving 5 bases of the junction unmatched. This CDR3 region has 15 residues. CDR1 and CDR2 from the germline V gene are MRHNA and SNTAGT. The CDR3 loop reads CASSEGGSPTDTQYF. The CDR3 nucleotides read TGTGCCAGCAGTGAGGGCGGGAGCCCCACAGATACGCAGTATTTT.

This rearrangement joins TRBV4-1 to TRBJ2-7; 16 positions agree with TRBD2. The CDR3 runs 19 residues. Trimming took 1 base from V and 0 from J; bases not matched to a gene: 6. The germline CDR1 and CDR2 sequences are MGHRA and YSYEKL. The CDR3 nucleotides read TGCGCCAGCAGCCAAGTGTCCGGGACTAGCGGGAGGGCCTCCTACGAGCAGTACTTC. Translating it yields CASSQVSGTSGRASYEQYF.

The chain recombines TRBV28 with TRBJ2-7, with 10 bases lining up with TRBD1. Germline assignment: CDR1 MDHEN and CDR2 SYDVKM. The trim removed 7 bases at V and 6 bases at J, leaving 9 bases unmatched. The CDR3 contains 14 residues. This CDR3 is CASTGGQGRSEQYF. CDR3 nucleotides: TGTGCCAGCACCGGGGGACAGGGGAGGAGCGAGCAGTACTTC.

V and J are TRBV10-3 and TRBJ2-6; possibly TRBD2 for D (5 bases). Trimming shortened V by 2 bases and J by 0 bases, and 20 bases separated the two germline ends. Per the germline V gene, CDR1 is ENHRY and CDR2 is SYGVKD. The CDR3 is 20 residues long. Here the CDR3 reads CAISETERASPGSGANVLTF. For the CDR3, the DNA is TGTGCCATCAGTGAGACAGAGAGGGCGTCCCCGGGCTCTGGGGCCAACGTCCTGACTTTC.